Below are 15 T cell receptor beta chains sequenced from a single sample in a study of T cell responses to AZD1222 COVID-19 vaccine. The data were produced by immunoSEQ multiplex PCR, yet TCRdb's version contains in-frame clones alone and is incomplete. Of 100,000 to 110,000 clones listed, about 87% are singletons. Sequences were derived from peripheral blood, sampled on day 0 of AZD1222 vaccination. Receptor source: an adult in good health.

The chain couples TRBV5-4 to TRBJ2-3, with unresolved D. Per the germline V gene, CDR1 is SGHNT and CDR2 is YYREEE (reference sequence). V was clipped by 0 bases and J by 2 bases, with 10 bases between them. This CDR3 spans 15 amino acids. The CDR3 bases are TGTGCCAGCAGCTTGGGCAGCCTTAACACAGATACGCAGTATTTT. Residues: CASSLGSLNTDTQYF.

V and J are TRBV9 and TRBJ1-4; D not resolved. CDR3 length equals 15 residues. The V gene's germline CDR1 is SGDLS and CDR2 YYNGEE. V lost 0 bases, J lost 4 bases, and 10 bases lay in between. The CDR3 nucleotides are TGTGCCAGCAGCGTAGGTGGAGGCGTTAATGAAAAACTGTTTTTT. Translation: CASSVGGGVNEKLFF.

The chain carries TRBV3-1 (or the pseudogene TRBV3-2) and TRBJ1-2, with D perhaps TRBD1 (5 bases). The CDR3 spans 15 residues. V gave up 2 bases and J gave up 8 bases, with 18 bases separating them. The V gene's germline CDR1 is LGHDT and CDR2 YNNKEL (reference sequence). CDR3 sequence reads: CASSQLGIGTWGYTF. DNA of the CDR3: TGTGCCAGCAGCCAACTCGGAATAGGGACGTGGGGCTACACCTTC.

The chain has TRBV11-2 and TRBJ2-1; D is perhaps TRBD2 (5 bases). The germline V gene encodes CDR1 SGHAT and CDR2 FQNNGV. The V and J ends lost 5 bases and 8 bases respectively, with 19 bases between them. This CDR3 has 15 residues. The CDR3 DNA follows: TGTGCCAGCAGCCCCGTAACTAGATCGATTTATGAGCAGTTCTTC. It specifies CASSPVTRSIYEQFF. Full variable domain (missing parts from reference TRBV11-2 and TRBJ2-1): EAGVAQSPRYKIIEKRQSVAFWCNPISGHATLYWYQQILGQGPKLLIQFQNNGVVDDSQLPKDRFSAERLKGVDSTLKIQPAKLEDSAVYLCASSPVTRSIYEQFFGPGTRLTVL.

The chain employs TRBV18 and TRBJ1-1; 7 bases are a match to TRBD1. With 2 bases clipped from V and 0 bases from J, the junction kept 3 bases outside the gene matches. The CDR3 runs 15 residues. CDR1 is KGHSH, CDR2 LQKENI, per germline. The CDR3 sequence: CASSPGTAMNTEAFF. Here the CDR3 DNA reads TGTGCCAGCTCACCAGGGACAGCTATGAACACTGAAGCTTTCTTT.

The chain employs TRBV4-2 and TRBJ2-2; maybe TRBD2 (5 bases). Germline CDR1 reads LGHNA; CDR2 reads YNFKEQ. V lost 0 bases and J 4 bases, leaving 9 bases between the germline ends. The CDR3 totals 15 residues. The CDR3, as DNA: TGTGCCAGCAGCCAAGAACCGGCGGGCACCGGGGAGCTGTTTTTT. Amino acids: CASSQEPAGTGELFF.

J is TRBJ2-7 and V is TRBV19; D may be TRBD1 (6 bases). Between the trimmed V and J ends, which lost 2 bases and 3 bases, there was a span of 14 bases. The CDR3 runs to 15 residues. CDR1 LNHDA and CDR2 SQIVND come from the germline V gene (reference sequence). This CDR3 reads CASSINSDRYYEQYF. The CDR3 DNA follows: TGTGCCAGTAGTATAAACTCGGACAGATACTACGAGCAGTACTTC.

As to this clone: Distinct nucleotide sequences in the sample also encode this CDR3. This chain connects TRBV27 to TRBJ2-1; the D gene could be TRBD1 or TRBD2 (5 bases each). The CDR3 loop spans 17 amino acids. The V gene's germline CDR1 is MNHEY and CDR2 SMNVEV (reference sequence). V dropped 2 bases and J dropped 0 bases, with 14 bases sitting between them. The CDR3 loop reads CASSLRGPRSSYNEQFF. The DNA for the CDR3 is TGTGCCAGCAGTTTAAGGGGACCCAGGAGCTCCTACAATGAGCAGTTCTTC.

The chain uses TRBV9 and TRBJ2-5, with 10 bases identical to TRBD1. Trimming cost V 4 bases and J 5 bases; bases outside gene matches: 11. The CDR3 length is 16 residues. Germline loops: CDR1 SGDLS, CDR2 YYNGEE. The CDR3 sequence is CASSRRQGAFTETQYF. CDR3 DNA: TGTGCCAGCAGCAGGCGACAGGGGGCATTTACGGAGACCCAGTACTTC.

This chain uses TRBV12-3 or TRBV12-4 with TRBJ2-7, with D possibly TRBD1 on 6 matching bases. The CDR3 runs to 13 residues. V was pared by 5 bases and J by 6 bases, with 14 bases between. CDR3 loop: CASSPQGILEQYF. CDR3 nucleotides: TGTGCCAGCAGTCCCCAGGGGATACTCGAGCAGTACTTC.

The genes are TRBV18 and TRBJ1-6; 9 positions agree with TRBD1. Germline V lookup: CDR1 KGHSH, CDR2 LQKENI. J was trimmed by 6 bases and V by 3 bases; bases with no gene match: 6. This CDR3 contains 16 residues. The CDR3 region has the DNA TGTGCCAGCTCACCGGGACAGGGAGGGCCTAATTCACCCCTCCACTTT. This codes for CASSPGQGGPNSPLHF.

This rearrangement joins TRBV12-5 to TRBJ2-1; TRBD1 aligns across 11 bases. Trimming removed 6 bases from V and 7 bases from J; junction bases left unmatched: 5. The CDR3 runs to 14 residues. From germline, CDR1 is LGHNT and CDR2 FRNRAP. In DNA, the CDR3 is TGTGCTAGTGGGGCGGGACAGGGGGTGAATGAGCAGTTCTTC. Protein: CASGAGQGVNEQFF.

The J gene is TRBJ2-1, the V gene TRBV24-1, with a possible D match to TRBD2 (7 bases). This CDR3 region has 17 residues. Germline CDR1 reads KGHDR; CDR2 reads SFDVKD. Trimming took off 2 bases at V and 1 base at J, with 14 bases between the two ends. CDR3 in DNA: TGTGCCACCAGTGATTCCCGGGGGGCGGAATCCTACAATGAGCAGTTCTTC. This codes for CATSDSRGAESYNEQFF.

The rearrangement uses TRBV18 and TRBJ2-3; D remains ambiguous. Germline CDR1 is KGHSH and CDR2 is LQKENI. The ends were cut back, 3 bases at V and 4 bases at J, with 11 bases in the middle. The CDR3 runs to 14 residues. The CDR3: CASSPPKIADTQYF. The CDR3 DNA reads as TGTGCCAGCTCACCCCCGAAGATAGCAGATACGCAGTATTTT.

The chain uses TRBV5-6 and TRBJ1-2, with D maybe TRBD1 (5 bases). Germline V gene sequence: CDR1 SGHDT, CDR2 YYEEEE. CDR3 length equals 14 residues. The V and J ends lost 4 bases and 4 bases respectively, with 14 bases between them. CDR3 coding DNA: TGTGCCAGCAGCGCTGAAAGGGGCGTCTATGGCTACACCTTC. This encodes CASSAERGVYGYTF.